The 10 T cell receptor beta chains below were found in one sample sequenced in a study of T cell clonality in common variable immunodeficiency. Profiling relied on immunoSEQ multiplex PCR, and the TCRdb table lists in-frame clones only, not all of them. Altogether tens of thousands of clones were found in the sample, and no singletons occur. The sample taken for sequencing was peripheral blood mononuclear cells. The receptors shown here come from a person aged 18 to 75 in good health.

This clone occurred a few times. The CDR3 extends 3 residues past the end of the read, so its final part is completed from the germline J gene. V and J are TRBV6-2 or TRBV6-3 and TRBJ1-2, with D perhaps TRBD1 (5 bases). Germline V gene lookup returns CDR1 MNHEY and CDR2 SVGEGT. The CDR3 is made up of 17 amino acids. The sequenced part of the CDR3 DNA is TGTGCCAGCAGTTACGGCCTAGCGGGGGGGATCTCCTACGAC. Translation gives CASSYGLAGGISYD. The complete CDR3 sequence is CASSYGLAGGISYDYTF.

On this clone: The read finishes 3 residues shy of the CDR3 end, and the germline J gene is used to complete it. The chain carries TRBV19 and TRBJ1-2, with a possible D match to TRBD1 (6 bases). Trimming shortened V by 1 base and J by 6 bases, and 9 bases separated the two germline ends. The CDR3 covers 13 residues. Germline-derived CDR1 and CDR2 are LNHDA and SQIVND (reference sequence). The CDR3: CASSIGQADGYTF. The covered CDR3 bases are TGTGCCAGTAGTATAGGACAGGCGGATGGC.

This clone was seen many times. With the read ending 3 residues before the CDR3 end, the germline J gene is used to fill in that end. The chain couples TRBV5-1 to TRBJ2-5, with 8 bases that match TRBD1. The V and J ends lost 5 bases and 2 bases, in that order; junction bases with no gene match: 5. Germline V gene lookup returns CDR1 SGHRS and CDR2 YFSETQ. The CDR3 length is 14 residues. CDR3 DNA (partial): TGCGCCAGCAGGACAGGGGCAGGGCAAGAGACC. This codes for CASRTGAGQET. The entire CDR3 sequence reads CASRTGAGQETQYF.

This clone was detected ten times or more. Sequencing ends 3 residues short of the CDR3 end; the germline J gene provides the rest. The chain links TRBV7-9 to TRBJ2-5; 8 bases match TRBD2. CDR1 SEHNR and CDR2 FQNEAQ come from the germline V gene (reference sequence). The CDR3 has 14 amino acids. Trimming cost V 8 bases and J 5 bases; bases outside gene matches: 10. CDR3 DNA, as far as it was read: TGTGCCAGCGCCTCTGGGGGCGGGGGGGAGACC. Its protein product is CASASGGGGET. The CDR3 reads in full as CASASGGGGETQYF.

This clone showed up many times. Coverage ceases 3 residues before the CDR3 finishes, and the germline J gene fills in the end. The rearrangement joins TRBV7-9 to TRBJ1-1, with TRBD1 matching over 9 bases. The CDR3 runs to 15 residues. Germline loops: CDR1 SEHNR, CDR2 FQNEAQ (reference sequence). Trimming cost V 8 bases and J 1 base; bases outside gene matches: 8. Incomplete CDR3 DNA: TGTGCCAGCGACTACAGGGGGCCAGAGAACACTGAA. Residues: CASDYRGPENTE. The whole CDR3 protein reads CASDYRGPENTEAFF.

This clone was seen many times. The read comes to an end 3 residues before the CDR3 does, leaving the germline J gene to fill in the end. V and J are TRBV12-3 or TRBV12-4 and TRBJ2-7, with 9 nucleotides matching TRBD1. The CDR3 consists of 14 residues. J was trimmed by 6 bases and V by 4 bases; bases with no gene match: 7. The CDR3 bases that were read are TGTGCCAGCAGTTCGTGGGGACAGGGTTCCGAG. This codes for CASSSWGQGSE. The whole CDR3 sequence reads CASSSWGQGSEQYF.

This clone was detected ten times or more. The read finishes 3 residues shy of the CDR3 end, and the germline J gene is used to complete it. The gene calls are TRBV28 and TRBJ2-4, with 13 bases aligning to TRBD2. V was clipped by 5 bases and J by 4 bases; unmatched bases: 5. The CDR3 is 16 amino acids. Germline lookup yields CDR1 MDHEN and CDR2 SYDVKM. CDR3 bases read: TGTGCCAGCAGTGACACTAGCGGGGGGGGAAAAAACATT. Translation: CASSDTSGGGKNI. The entire CDR3 reads CASSDTSGGGKNIQYF.

This clone was recorded at least ten times. The CDR3 end lies 3 residues beyond the end of the read and is filled in from the germline J gene. The chain is built from TRBV7-9 and TRBJ1-4, with a weak D call TRBD1 (5 bases). There are 15 residues in the CDR3. Germline CDR1 and CDR2: SEHNR and FQNEAQ (reference sequence). Trimming shortened V by 5 bases and J by 8 bases, and 18 bases separated the two germline ends. CDR3 DNA, as far as it was read: TGTGCCAGCAGCCTACCTGTGGGGGGGGAAGAAAAA. This encodes CASSLPVGGEEK. The full CDR3 protein reads CASSLPVGGEEKLFF.

In its sample, this clone was seen many times. Read sequence stops 3 residues before the CDR3 end, and the germline J gene provides the missing end. The chain is built from TRBV14 and TRBJ2-7, with D hard to call. The V end lost 4 bases, the J end lost 1 base, and 8 bases lay between the germline ends. There are 13 residues in the CDR3. Germline CDR1 reads SGHDN; CDR2 reads FVKESK. CDR3 DNA (partial): TGTGCCAGCAGCCTCGACATGTCCTACGAG. Translating gives CASSLDMSYE. In full, the CDR3 is CASSLDMSYEQYF.

Ten or more counts support this clone. The read ends 3 residues before the CDR3 terminus; that terminus is restored from the germline J gene. V gene TRBV19 combines with J gene TRBJ2-7; D gene unclear. V dropped 9 bases and J dropped 4 bases, with 10 bases sitting between them. The length of the CDR3 is 11 residues. The germline gives CDR1 LNHDA, CDR2 SQIVND (reference sequence). CDR3 amino acids: CASPVCYEQYF. The covered CDR3 bases are TGTGCCAGCCCCGTGTGTTACGAG.